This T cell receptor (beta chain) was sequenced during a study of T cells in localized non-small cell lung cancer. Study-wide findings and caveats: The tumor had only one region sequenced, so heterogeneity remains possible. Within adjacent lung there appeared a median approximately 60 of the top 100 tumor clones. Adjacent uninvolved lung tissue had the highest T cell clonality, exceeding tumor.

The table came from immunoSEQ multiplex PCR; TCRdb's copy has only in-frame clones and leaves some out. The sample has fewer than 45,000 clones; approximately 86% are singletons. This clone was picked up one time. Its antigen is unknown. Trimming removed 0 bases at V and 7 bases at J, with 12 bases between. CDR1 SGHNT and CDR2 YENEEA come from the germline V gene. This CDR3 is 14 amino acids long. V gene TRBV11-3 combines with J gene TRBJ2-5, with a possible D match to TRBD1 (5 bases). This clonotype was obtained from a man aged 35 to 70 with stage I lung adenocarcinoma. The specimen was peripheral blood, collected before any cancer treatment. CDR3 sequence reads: CASSLEAGQGTQYF. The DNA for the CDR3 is TGTGCCAGCAGCTTAGAGGCTGGTCAGGGGACCCAGTACTTC.